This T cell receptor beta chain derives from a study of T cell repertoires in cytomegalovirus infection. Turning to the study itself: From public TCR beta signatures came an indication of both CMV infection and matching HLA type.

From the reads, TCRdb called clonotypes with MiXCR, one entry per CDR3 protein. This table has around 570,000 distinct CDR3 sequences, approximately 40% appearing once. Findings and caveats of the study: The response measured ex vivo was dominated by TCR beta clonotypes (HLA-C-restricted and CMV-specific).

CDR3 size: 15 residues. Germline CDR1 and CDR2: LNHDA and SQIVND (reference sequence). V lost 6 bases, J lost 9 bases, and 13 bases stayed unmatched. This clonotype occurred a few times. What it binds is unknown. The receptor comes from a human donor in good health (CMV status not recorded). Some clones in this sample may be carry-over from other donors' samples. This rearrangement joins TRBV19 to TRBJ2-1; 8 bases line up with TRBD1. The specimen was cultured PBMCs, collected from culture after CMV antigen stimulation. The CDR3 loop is CASRSTGADRFEQFF. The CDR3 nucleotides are TGTGCCAGTAGATCGACAGGGGCCGATCGTTTTGAGCAGTTCTTC.